This T cell receptor beta chain was sequenced for a study of T-cell reconstitution after alpha-beta-depleted transplantation in children. V was cut by 5 bases and J by 2 bases, with 6 bases left in between. The CDR3 is 12 amino acids. Germline CDR1 reads SGHVS; CDR2 reads FQNEAQ. It was with unique molecular identifiers that the TCRbeta library was prepared. TCRdb redid the calling of the PCR reads with MiXCR, one entry per CDR3 protein. This sample yields some 490,000 distinct CDR3 sequences, of which about an eighth are seen a single time; over 5.5% belongs to the top ten. There are many counts of this clonotype.

The sequence was obtained from a human donor who donated a stem cell graft to a child with combined immunodeficiency. The source material was PBMCs from the stem cell graft donor, sampled from the stem cell graft. This chain joins TRBV7-8 and TRBJ1-2; D is possibly TRBD1 (5 bases). The CDR3 sequence: CASSEGNYGYTF. In DNA form, the CDR3 reads TGTGCCAGCAGCGAGGGGAACTATGGCTACACCTTC.